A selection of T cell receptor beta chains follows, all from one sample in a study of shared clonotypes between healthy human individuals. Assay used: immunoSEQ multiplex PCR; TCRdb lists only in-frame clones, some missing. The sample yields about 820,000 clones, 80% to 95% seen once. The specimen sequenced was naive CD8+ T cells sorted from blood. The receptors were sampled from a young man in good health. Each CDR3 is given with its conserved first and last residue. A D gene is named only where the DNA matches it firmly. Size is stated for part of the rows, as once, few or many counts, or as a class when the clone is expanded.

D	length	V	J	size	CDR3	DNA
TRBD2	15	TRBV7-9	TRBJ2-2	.	CASSGTSRDTGELFF	TGTGCCAGCAGCGGGACTAGCAGGGACACCGGGGAGCTGTTTTTT
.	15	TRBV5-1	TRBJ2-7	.	CASSLAGTIFNEQYF	TGCGCCAGCAGCTTGGCAGGGACAATCTTCAACGAGCAGTACTTC
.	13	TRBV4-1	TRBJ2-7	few	CASSQAVPGEQYF	.
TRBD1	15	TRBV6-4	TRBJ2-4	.	CASKDRVGSKNIQYF	TGTGCCAGCAAAGACAGGGTGGGTTCCAAAAACATTCAGTACTTC
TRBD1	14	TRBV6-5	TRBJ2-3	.	CASSSIQGADTQYF	TGTGCCAGCAGTTCGATACAGGGGGCAGATACGCAGTATTTT
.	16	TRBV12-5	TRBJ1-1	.	CASAPPGAGVNTEAFF	TGTGCTAGTGCCCCCCCCGGTGCGGGTGTGAACACTGAAGCTTTCTTT
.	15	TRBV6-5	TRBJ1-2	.	CASSTSGALNWGYTF	TGTGCCAGCAGTACGAGCGGGGCCCTTAACTGGGGCTACACCTTC
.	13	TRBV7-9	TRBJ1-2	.	CASSLARQDGYTF	TGTGCCAGCAGCTTAGCACGACAGGATGGCTACACCTTC
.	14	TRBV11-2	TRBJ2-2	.	CASRTPGGRGELFF	TGTGCCAGCAGAACCCCGGGTGGAAGGGGGGAGCTGTTTTTT
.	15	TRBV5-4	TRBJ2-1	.	CASSPLTSSYNEQFF	TGTGCCAGCAGCCCTCTGACTAGCTCCTACAATGAGCAGTTCTTC
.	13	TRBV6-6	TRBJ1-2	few	CASSYSGSLGYTF	TGTGCCAGCAGTTACTCAGGGTCCTTAGGCTACACCTTC
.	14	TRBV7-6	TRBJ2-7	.	CASSFAGDSYEQYF	TGTGCCAGCAGCTTTGCAGGGGACTCCTACGAGCAGTACTTC
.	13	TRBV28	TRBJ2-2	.	CASSLLDTGELFF	TGTGCCAGCAGTTTATTGGACACCGGGGAGCTGTTTTTT
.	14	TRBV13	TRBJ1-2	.	CASSLVPGLDGYTF	TGTGCCAGCAGCTTAGTTCCAGGGTTGGATGGCTACACCTTC
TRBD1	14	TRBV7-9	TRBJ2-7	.	CASRGTGGNYEQYF	TGTGCCAGCAGGGGGACAGGGGGAAACTACGAGCAGTACTTC